Following are 24 T cell receptor beta chains from one sample sequenced in a study of T cells after posttransplantation cyclophosphamide. TCRdb's table, derived via immunoSEQ multiplex PCR, lists solely in-frame clones and lacks some. The data contain more than 20,000 clones, 70% to 90% of them singletons. Methotrexate plus calcineurin inhibitor accompanied controls' myeloablative marrow transplants; sampling was 1 year later. The starting material was PBMCs, obtained after an allogeneic stem cell transplant with a calcineurin inhibitor and methotrexate. Receptors originate from a female patient in her fifties who received an allogeneic stem cell transplant from an unrelated donor, was CMV-positive, and had chronic GVHD only. Part of the T cell pool may stem from the graft donor.

This chain connects TRBV7-3 to TRBJ2-1; TRBD2 aligns across 11 bases. This CDR3 region has 17 residues. Germline CDR1 and CDR2: SGHTA and FQGTGA. The V segment lost 4 bases and the J segment 9 bases; nucleotides outside the gene matches: 14. The CDR3, as DNA: TGTGCCAGCAGCTACGAACCGGGACTAGCGGCAGAGGGTGAGCAGTTCTTC. This gives the protein CASSYEPGLAAEGEQFF.

V is TRBV27 and J is TRBJ2-7; TRBD1 aligns across 9 bases. Germline-derived CDR1 and CDR2 are MNHEY and SMNVEV (reference sequence). The CDR3 covers 15 residues. Unmatched junction bases numbered 7, after V lost 4 bases and J lost 3 bases. The CDR3 coding sequence is TGTGCCAGCAGTTCCGGACAGGGGTATTTCTACGAGCAGTACTTC. Translated, it gives CASSSGQGYFYEQYF.

The V and J genes are TRBV18 and TRBJ1-6; a weak D match, TRBD1 (5 bases). Germline V gives CDR1 KGHSH, CDR2 LQKENI. The CDR3 length is 15 residues. V was shortened by 1 base and J by 7 bases, with 11 bases between the two germline ends. In DNA form, the CDR3 reads TGTGCCAGCTCACCACAGGGGCCCGGAAATTCACCCCTCCACTTT. Its translation is CASSPQGPGNSPLHF.

J is TRBJ2-1 and V is TRBV4-1; 13 positions agree with TRBD2. Germline CDR1 is MGHRA and CDR2 is YSYEKL. CDR3 length equals 16 residues. With 1 base clipped from V and 7 bases from J, the junction kept 4 bases outside the gene matches. CDR3 bases: TGCGCCAGCAGCCAAGGGACTAGCGGGAGTAGGAATGAGCAGTTCTTC. Protein product: CASSQGTSGSRNEQFF.

This chain connects TRBV9 to TRBJ2-3, with D possibly TRBD2 on 6 matching bases. Germline CDR1 and CDR2: SGDLS and YYNGEE. V lost 0 bases and J 3 bases, leaving 8 bases between the germline ends. The CDR3 extends over 14 amino acids. DNA of the CDR3: TGTGCCAGCAGCGTAGGACTAGTAACAGATACGCAGTATTTT. Encoded protein: CASSVGLVTDTQYF.

This chain joins TRBV6-5 and TRBJ2-1, with 10 positions matching TRBD2. In germline, CDR1 is MNHEY, CDR2 SVGAGI. This CDR3 region has 15 residues. Unmatched junction bases numbered 5, after V lost 6 bases and J lost 3 bases. As DNA, the CDR3 is TGTGCCAGCAGGATAACTAGCGGGAACTACAATGAGCAGTTCTTC. This encodes CASRITSGNYNEQFF.

This clone was picked up one time. This chain connects TRBV5-1 to TRBJ1-1, with D unresolved. Germline assignment: CDR1 SGHRS and CDR2 YFSETQ. Between the trimmed V and J ends, which lost 1 base and 0 bases, there was a span of 4 bases. The CDR3 extends over 13 amino acids. The DNA for the CDR3 is TGCGCCAGCAGCTTGAATATGAACACTGAAGCTTTCTTT. It translates to CASSLNMNTEAFF.

The genes are TRBV18 and TRBJ1-1; unclear D gene. V was shortened by 5 bases and J by 4 bases, with 8 bases between the two germline ends. Germline lookup yields CDR1 KGHSH and CDR2 LQKENI. The CDR3 loop spans 12 amino acids. DNA of the CDR3: TGTGCCAGCTCAGCCTCCGGCACTGAAGCTTTCTTT. Residues: CASSASGTEAFF.

The gene calls are TRBV6-6 and TRBJ1-5; 8 positions agree with TRBD1. Germline V gene lookup returns CDR1 MNHNY and CDR2 SVGAGI (reference sequence). The length of the CDR3 is 15 residues. Trimming took 7 bases from V and 0 from J; bases not matched to a gene: 5. The CDR3 DNA follows: TGTGCCAGCACGGACAGGGCGAATAGCAATCAGCCCCAGCATTTT. This codes for CASTDRANSNQPQHF.

The chain links TRBV6-1 to TRBJ1-5; 9 bases fit TRBD1. Germline loops: CDR1 MNHNS, CDR2 SASEGT. The J segment lost 11 bases and the V segment lost 4 bases, leaving 12 bases of the junction unmatched. CDR3 length equals 15 residues. The CDR3 here is CASSVSGQGTKSQHF. The CDR3 DNA reads TGTGCCAGCAGTGTTTCGGGACAGGGAACAAAGTCCCAGCATTTT.

V usage is TRBV28 and J usage is TRBJ2-3; TRBD1 aligns across 7 bases. Germline trimming cut 6 bases from V and 5 bases from J; bases unmatched to any gene: 11. This CDR3 spans 15 amino acids. CDR1 MDHEN and CDR2 SYDVKM come from the germline V gene. CDR3 residues: CASSPGTDYEDTQYF. The CDR3 bases are TGTGCCAGCAGCCCCGGGACAGACTACGAAGATACGCAGTATTTT.

The V gene is TRBV15, the J gene TRBJ1-2, with 11 positions matching TRBD1. This CDR3 is 16 amino acids long. V shed 2 bases and J 8 bases; nucleotides not matched to a gene: 10. The germline V gene encodes CDR1 LNHNV and CDR2 YYDKDF (reference sequence). The chain's CDR3 is CATSRPPGQGAGGYTF. The CDR3 coding sequence is TGTGCCACCAGCAGACCCCCCGGACAGGGGGCGGGCGGCTACACCTTC.

In its sample, this clone was seen a few times. The J gene is TRBJ2-7, the V gene TRBV10-3; 8 nucleotides agree with TRBD1. There are 12 residues in the CDR3. Germline V gene data show CDR1 as ENHRY and CDR2 as SYGVKD. V was clipped by 5 bases and J by 4 bases; unmatched bases: 1. The CDR3 nucleotides read TGTGCCATCAGTACAGGGGGGTACGAGCAGTACTTC. It specifies CAISTGGYEQYF.

V is TRBV9 and J is TRBJ2-1; D unresolved. V was trimmed by 3 bases and J by 0 bases, leaving 13 bases between them. From germline, CDR1 is SGDLS and CDR2 YYNGEE. The CDR3 has 16 residues. This chain's CDR3 is CASSGPGSSSYNEQFF. As DNA, the CDR3 is TGTGCCAGCAGCGGCCCCGGGTCCTCCTCCTACAATGAGCAGTTCTTC.

For this clone: The sample has other DNA sequences that encode this CDR3 too. The J gene is TRBJ1-1, the V gene TRBV18; D gene uncertain. Trimming removed 6 bases at V and 1 base at J, with 9 bases between. This CDR3 has 13 residues. Germline V gives CDR1 KGHSH, CDR2 LQKENI. The CDR3 spells CASSPGGNTEAFF. In DNA form, the CDR3 reads TGTGCCAGCTCCCCCGGTGGGAACACTGAAGCTTTCTTT.

The CDR3 nucleotides are TGTGCCAGCAGCTTCGGGACTATCCTCTACGAGCAGTACTTC. Residues: CASSFGTILYEQYF. The rearrangement joins TRBV5-6 to TRBJ2-7, with 7 positions matching TRBD2. The CDR3 consists of 14 residues. Germline trimming cut 2 bases from V and 3 bases from J; bases unmatched to any gene: 5. Per the germline V gene, CDR1 is SGHDT and CDR2 is YYEEEE.

The rearrangement joins TRBV9 to TRBJ2-2, with D unclear. V was pared by 1 base and J by 2 bases, with 6 bases between. CDR1 SGDLS and CDR2 YYNGEE come from the germline V gene. CDR3 length: 14 residues. CDR3 sequence: CASSVFPNTGELFF. The DNA of the CDR3 is TGTGCCAGCAGCGTATTTCCAAACACCGGGGAGCTGTTTTTT.

The genes are TRBV6-5 and TRBJ2-5; TRBD2 matches 13 bases. The J call may be faulty, since TRBJ2-7 better matches the DNA end. CDR3 size: 15 residues. Germline values: CDR1 MNHEY, CDR2 SVGAGI. CDR3 amino acids: CASSRTSGSQYEQYF. The CDR3 nucleotides are TGTGCCAGCAGTCGGACTAGCGGGAGTCAATACGAGCAGTACTTC.

V usage is TRBV6-1 and J usage is TRBJ1-1; D not resolved. Germline assignment: CDR1 MNHNS and CDR2 SASEGT. The CDR3 covers 15 residues. Trimming pared 8 bases from V and 0 bases from J, leaving 16 bases between. The CDR3 reads CASGRRPEVNTEAFF. CDR3 nucleotide sequence: TGTGCCAGCGGCCGACGTCCGGAGGTGAACACTGAAGCTTTCTTT.

The chain joins TRBV4-3 to TRBJ1-2; D is undetermined. Germline-derived CDR1 and CDR2 are LGHNA and YSLEER. The CDR3 extends over 14 amino acids. The germline V and J ends were trimmed by 6 bases and 5 bases, with 16 bases remaining between them. This CDR3 is CASRNVGSPYGYTF. CDR3 in DNA: TGCGCCAGCAGGAACGTGGGCAGCCCGTATGGCTACACCTTC.

The gene calls are TRBV7-3 and TRBJ2-2, with 10 bases lining up with TRBD2. Germline assignment: CDR1 SGHTA and CDR2 FQGTGA. The ends lost 4 bases at V and 7 bases at J; junction bases unmatched: 6. The CDR3 extends over 15 amino acids. CDR3 in amino acids: CASSSRTSGFGELFF. The CDR3 DNA reads TGTGCCAGCAGCTCTCGGACTAGCGGATTCGGGGAGCTGTTTTTT.

The V gene is TRBV6-1, the J gene TRBJ2-7; 8 positions agree with TRBD2. The CDR3 has 14 residues. V was pared by 7 bases and J by 3 bases, with 8 bases of the junction left unmatched. CDR1 is MNHNS and CDR2 is SASEGT in the germline V gene. The chain's CDR3 is CASTKERELYEQYF. Here the CDR3 DNA reads TGTGCCAGCACTAAGGAGCGGGAGCTCTACGAGCAGTACTTC.

The chain recombines TRBV6-8 with TRBJ2-3; maybe TRBD2 (5 bases). The CDR3 has 17 residues. V shed 2 bases and J shed 0 bases, with 15 bases lying between them. Looked up from germline, CDR1 is MNHGY and CDR2 is SAAAGT. The CDR3 loop reads CASSYLLTGDSTDTQYF. CDR3 DNA: TGTGCCAGCAGTTACCTCTTGACCGGGGATAGCACAGATACGCAGTATTTT.

The DNA for the CDR3 is TGTGCCAGCAGGGGGACTGGCTGGAGTAAGCCCCAGCATTTT. Protein sequence: CASRGTGWSKPQHF. The chain carries TRBV6-1 and TRBJ1-5, with a weak D call TRBD1 (5 bases). The ends were cut back, 6 bases at V and 8 bases at J, with 17 bases in the middle. CDR1 and CDR2 from the germline V gene are MNHNS and SASEGT. The CDR3 length is 14 residues.